Detailed here is one TCR beta chain. The sample comes from a study of blood T cell repertoires in COVID-19. In the study overall: From T cells, B-cell-depleted T cells, or PBMCs came the material, which was cDNA or gDNA.

The CDR3 sequence is 14 residues long. Germline V gene sequence: CDR1 KGHDR, CDR2 SFDVKD. V gave up 1 base and J gave up 10 bases, with 15 bases separating them. TCRdb's copy holds only in-frame clones and misses some; the assay was immunoSEQ multiplex PCR. The sample carries almost 80,000 clones, roughly 80% recorded once. The V gene is TRBV24-1, the J gene TRBJ1-1; D is undetermined. The receptor was isolated from a woman in her 70s with acute or convalescent COVID-19. Sequenced material: peripheral blood. This CDR3 is CATSDFTGVAGAFF. Written as DNA, the CDR3 is TGTGCCACCAGTGATTTCACCGGGGTTGCTGGAGCTTTCTTT.